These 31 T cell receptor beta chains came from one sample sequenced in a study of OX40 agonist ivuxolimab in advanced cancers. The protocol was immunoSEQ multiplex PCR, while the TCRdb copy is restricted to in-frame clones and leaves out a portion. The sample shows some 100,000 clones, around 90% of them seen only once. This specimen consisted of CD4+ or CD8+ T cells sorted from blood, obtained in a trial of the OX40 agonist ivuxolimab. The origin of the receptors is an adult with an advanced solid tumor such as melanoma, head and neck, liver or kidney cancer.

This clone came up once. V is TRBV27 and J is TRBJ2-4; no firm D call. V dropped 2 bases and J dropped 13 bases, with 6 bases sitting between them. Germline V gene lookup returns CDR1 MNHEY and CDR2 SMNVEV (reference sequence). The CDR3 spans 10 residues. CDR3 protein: CASSLLSQYF. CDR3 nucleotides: TGTGCCAGCAGTTTACTTAGCCAGTACTTC.

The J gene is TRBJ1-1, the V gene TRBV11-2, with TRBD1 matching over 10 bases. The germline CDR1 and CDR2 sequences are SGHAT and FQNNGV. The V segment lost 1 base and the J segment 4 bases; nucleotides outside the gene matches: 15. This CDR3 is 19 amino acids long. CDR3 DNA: TGTGCCAGCAGCTTAGGTCAGACAGGGGGCGCGCGGCGTGGCACTGAAGCTTTCTTT. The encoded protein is CASSLGQTGGARRGTEAFF. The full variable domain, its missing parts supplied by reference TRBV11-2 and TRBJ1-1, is EAGVAQSPRYKIIEKRQSVAFWCNPISGHATLYWYQQILGQGPKLLIQFQNNGVVDDSQLPKDRFSAERLKGVDSTLKIQPAKLEDSAVYLCASSLGQTGGARRGTEAFFGQGTRLTVV.

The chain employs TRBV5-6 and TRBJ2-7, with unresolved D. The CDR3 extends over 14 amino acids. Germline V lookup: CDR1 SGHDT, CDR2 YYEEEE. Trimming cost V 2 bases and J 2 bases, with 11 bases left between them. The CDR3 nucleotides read TGTGCCAGCAGCTTTGCCGGGTCCACCTACGAGCAGTACTTC. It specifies CASSFAGSTYEQYF.

The CDR3 spells CASTTGVRGTDTQYF. CDR3 coding DNA: TGTGCCAGCACGACAGGGGTTCGAGGCACAGATACGCAGTATTTT. This sequence joins TRBV2 and TRBJ2-3; 8 nucleotides match TRBD1. This CDR3 has 15 amino acids. In germline, CDR1 is SNHLY, CDR2 FYNNEI. The V and J ends lost 7 bases and 1 base, in that order; junction bases with no gene match: 7.

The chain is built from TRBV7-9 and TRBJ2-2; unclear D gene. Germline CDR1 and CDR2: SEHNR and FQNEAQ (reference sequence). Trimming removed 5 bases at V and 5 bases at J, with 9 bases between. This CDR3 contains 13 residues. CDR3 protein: CASSGRNTGELFF. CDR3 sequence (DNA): TGTGCCAGCAGCGGCAGGAATACCGGGGAGCTGTTTTTT.

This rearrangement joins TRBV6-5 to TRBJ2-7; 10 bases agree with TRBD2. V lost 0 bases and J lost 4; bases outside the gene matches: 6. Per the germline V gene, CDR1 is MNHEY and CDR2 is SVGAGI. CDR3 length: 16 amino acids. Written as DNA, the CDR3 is TGTGCCAGCAGTTACTCGGGAGCGGGGGGGCAGTACGAGCAGTACTTC. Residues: CASSYSGAGGQYEQYF.

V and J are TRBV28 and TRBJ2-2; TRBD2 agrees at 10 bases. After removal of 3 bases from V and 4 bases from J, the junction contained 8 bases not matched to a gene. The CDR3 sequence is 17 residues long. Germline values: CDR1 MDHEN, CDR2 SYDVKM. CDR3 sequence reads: CASSFGSGGAFTGELFF. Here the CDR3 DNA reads TGTGCCAGCAGTTTCGGGAGCGGGGGGGCTTTCACCGGGGAGCTGTTTTTT.

CDR3 nucleotides: TGTGCCCGAGCGGGGCACTATGGCTACACCTTC. Its protein is CARAGHYGYTF. This rearrangement joins TRBV12-2 to TRBJ1-2. TRBV12-2 is assigned pseudogene status. The CDR3 extends over 11 amino acids.

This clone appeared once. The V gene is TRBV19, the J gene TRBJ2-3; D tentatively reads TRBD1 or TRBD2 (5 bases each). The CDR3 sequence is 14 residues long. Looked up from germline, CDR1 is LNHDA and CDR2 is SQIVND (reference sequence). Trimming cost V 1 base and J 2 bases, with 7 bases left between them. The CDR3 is CASSIGGYTDTQYF. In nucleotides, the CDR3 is TGTGCCAGTAGTATAGGGGGGTACACAGATACGCAGTATTTT.

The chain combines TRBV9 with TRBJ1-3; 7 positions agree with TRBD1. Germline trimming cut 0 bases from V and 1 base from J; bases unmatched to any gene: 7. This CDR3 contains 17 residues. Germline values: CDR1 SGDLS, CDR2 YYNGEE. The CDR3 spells CASSVGVGGASGNTIYF. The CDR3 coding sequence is TGTGCCAGCAGCGTAGGGGTAGGGGGCGCTTCTGGAAACACCATATATTTT.

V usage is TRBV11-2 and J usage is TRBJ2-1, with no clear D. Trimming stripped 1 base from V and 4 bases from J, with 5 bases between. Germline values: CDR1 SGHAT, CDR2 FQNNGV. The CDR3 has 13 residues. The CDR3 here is CASSLGIYNEQFF. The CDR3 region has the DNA TGTGCCAGCAGCTTAGGCATATACAATGAGCAGTTCTTC.

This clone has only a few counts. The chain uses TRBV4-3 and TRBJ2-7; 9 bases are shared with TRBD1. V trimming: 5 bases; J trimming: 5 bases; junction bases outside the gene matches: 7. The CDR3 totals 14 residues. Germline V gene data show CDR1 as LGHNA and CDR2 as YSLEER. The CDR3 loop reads CASSARDRAHEQYF. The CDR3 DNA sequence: TGCGCCAGCAGCGCCCGGGACAGGGCCCACGAGCAGTACTTC.

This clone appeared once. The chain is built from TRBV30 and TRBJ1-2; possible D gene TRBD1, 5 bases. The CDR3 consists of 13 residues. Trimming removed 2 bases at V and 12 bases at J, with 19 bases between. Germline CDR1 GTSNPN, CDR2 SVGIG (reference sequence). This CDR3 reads CAWSRLGRTGNTF. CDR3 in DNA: TGTGCCTGGAGTCGCCTGGGACGGACGGGCAACACCTTC. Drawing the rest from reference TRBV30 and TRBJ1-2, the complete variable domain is SQTIHQWPATLVQPVGSPLSLECTVEGTSNPNLYWYRQAAGRGLQLLFYSVGIGQISSEVPQNLSASRPQDRQFILSSKKLLLSDSGFYLCAWSRLGRTGNTFGSGTRLTVV.

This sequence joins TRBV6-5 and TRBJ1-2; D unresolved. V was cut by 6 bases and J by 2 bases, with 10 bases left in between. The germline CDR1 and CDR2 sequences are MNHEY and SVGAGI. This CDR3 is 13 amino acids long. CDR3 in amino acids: CASRHIGNYGYTF. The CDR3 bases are TGTGCCAGCAGACATATAGGGAACTATGGCTACACCTTC.

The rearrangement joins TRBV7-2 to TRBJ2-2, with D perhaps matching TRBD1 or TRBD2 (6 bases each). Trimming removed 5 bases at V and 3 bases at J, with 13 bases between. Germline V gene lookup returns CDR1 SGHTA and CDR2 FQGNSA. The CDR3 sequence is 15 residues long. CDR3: CASSPRRGDTGELFF. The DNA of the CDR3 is TGTGCCAGCAGCCCCCGGAGGGGGGACACCGGGGAGCTGTTTTTT.

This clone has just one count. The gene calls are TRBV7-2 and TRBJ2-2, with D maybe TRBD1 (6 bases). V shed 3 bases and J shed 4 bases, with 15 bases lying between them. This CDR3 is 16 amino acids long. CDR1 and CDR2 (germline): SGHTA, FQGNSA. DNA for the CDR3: TGTGCCAGCAGCTTTGGGGGCGCGAGAGGCACCGGGGAGCTGTTTTTT. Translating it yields CASSFGGARGTGELFF.

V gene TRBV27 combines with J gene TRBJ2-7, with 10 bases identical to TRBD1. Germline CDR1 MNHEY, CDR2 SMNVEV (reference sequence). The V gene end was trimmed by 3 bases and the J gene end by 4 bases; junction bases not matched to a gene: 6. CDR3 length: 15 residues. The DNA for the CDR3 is TGTGCCAGCAGTTTGCCCGGGACAGGGGTGTACGAGCAGTACTTC. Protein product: CASSLPGTGVYEQYF.

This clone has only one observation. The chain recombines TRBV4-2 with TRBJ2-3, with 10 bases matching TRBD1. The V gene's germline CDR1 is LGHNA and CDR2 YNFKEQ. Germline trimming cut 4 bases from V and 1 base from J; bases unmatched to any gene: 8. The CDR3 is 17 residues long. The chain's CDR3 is CASSRSAGTGGTDTQYF. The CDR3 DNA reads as TGTGCCAGCAGCCGAAGCGCCGGGACAGGGGGCACAGATACGCAGTATTTT.

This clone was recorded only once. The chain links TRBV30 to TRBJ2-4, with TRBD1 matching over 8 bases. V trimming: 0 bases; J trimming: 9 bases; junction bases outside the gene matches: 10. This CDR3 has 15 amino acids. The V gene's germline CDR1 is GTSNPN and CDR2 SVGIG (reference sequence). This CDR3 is CAWSVFTGGLGIQYF. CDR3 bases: TGTGCCTGGAGTGTGTTCACAGGGGGGTTAGGCATTCAGTACTTC.

Written as DNA, the CDR3 is TGTGCCAGCAGTTTACTCAGGGTTTATGAGCAGTTCTTC. It specifies CASSLLRVYEQFF. V and J are TRBV28 and TRBJ2-1, with D possibly being TRBD1 (5 bases). Between the trimmed V and J ends, which lost 2 bases and 8 bases, there was a span of 10 bases. Germline CDR1 MDHEN, CDR2 SYDVKM. This CDR3 spans 13 amino acids.

CDR3 nucleotide sequence: TGTGCCAGCAGCCAAGCGTATCGAGTTCCCCCGGACATTCAGTACTTC. This codes for CASSQAYRVPPDIQYF. V is TRBV14 and J is TRBJ2-4; D is unclear. V was cut by 1 base and J by 8 bases, with 18 bases left in between. This CDR3 is 16 amino acids long. Germline-derived CDR1 and CDR2 are SGHDN and FVKESK.

CDR3 protein: CASSVDLADTQYF. In nucleotides, the CDR3 is TGTGCCAGCAGCGTAGATTTAGCTGATACGCAGTATTTT. The chain couples TRBV9 to TRBJ2-3, with D unclear. This CDR3 has 13 amino acids. Trimming removed 0 bases from V and 6 bases from J, with 8 bases in between. Germline V gives CDR1 SGDLS, CDR2 YYNGEE.

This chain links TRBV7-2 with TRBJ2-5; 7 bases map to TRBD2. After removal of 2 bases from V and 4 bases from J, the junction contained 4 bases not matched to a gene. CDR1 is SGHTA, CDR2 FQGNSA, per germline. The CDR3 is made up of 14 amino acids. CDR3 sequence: CASSLMGGLETQYF. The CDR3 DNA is TGTGCCAGCAGCTTAATGGGGGGGTTAGAGACCCAGTACTTC.

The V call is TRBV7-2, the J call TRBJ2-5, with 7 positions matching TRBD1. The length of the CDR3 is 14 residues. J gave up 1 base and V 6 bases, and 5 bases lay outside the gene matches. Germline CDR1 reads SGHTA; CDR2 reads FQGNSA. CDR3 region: CASSQQGPQETQYF. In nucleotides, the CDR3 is TGTGCCAGCAGTCAACAGGGGCCCCAAGAGACCCAGTACTTC.

CDR3 residues: CASSLQGRGDTQYF. In DNA, the CDR3 is TGTGCCAGCAGCTTACAGGGGCGCGGGGATACGCAGTATTTT. This rearrangement joins TRBV7-3 to TRBJ2-3; D is perhaps TRBD1 (6 bases). There are 14 residues in the CDR3. The V gene's germline CDR1 is SGHTA and CDR2 FQGTGA. V gave up 2 bases and J gave up 6 bases, with 12 bases separating them.

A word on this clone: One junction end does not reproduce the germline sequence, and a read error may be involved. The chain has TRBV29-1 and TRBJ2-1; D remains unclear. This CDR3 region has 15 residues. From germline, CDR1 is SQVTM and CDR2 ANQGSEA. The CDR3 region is CSVEGMSASYNEQFF. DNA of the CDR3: TGCAGCGTCGAAGGTATGTCTGCTTCCTACAATGAGCAGTTCTTC.

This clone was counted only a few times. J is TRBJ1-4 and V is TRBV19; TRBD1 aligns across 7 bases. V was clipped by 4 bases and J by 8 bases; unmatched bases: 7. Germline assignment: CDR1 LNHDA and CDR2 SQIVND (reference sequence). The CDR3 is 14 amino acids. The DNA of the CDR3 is TGTGCCAGTAGTACCCTGACAGGGAGGGAAAAACTGTTTTTT. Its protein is CASSTLTGREKLFF.

The CDR3 region is CASSPGRVNTEAFF. CDR3 sequence (DNA): TGCGCCAGCAGCCCGGGACGAGTGAACACTGAAGCTTTCTTT. The rearrangement joins TRBV4-3 to TRBJ1-1, with a possible D match to TRBD1 (5 bases). The CDR3 runs to 14 residues. V was clipped by 4 bases and J by 0 bases, with 9 bases between them. CDR1 is LGHNA, CDR2 YSLEER, per germline.

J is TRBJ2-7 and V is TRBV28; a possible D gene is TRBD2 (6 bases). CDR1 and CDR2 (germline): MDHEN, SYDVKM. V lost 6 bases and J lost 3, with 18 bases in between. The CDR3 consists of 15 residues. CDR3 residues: CASRVTSTANYEQYF. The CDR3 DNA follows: TGTGCCAGCAGGGTCACTAGCACGGCTAACTACGAGCAGTACTTC.

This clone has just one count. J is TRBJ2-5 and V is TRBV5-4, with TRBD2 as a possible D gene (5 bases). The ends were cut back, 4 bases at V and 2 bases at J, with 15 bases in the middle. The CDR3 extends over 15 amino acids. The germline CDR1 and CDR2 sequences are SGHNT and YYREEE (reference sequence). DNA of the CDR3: TGTGCCAGCAGCGCGTTTCCGGGATCTCAAGAGACCCAGTACTTC. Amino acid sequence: CASSAFPGSQETQYF.

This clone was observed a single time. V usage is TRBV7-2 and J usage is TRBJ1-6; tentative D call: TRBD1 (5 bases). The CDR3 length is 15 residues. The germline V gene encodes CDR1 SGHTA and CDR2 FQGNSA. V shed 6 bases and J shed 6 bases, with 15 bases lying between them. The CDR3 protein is CASRSPGGFNSPLHF. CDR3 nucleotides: TGTGCCAGCAGGTCGCCGGGGGGGTTTAATTCACCCCTCCACTTT.